This T cell receptor (beta chain) is drawn from a study of Graves' ophthalmopathy and Graves' hyperthyroidism. The CDR3 consists of 15 residues. Germline lookup yields CDR1 LGHDT and CDR2 YNNKEL (reference sequence). V was shortened by 3 bases and J by 2 bases, with 13 bases between the two germline ends. The study amplified TCR beta CDR3 regions using RNA transcripts. Second-round multiplex PCR came after first-round RT-PCR with HTBI primers. TCRdb called the multiplex PCR reads again in MiXCR, with one record for every CDR3 protein. Of about 500,000 distinct CDR3 sequences detected, roughly 14% appear once; the ten largest clones hold 8% to 10%.

The clonotype originates from a woman in her thirties with Graves' ophthalmopathy. The sequenced sample was blood. The chain uses TRBV3-1 and TRBJ1-1; D is possibly TRBD1 (5 bases). CDR3 sequence (DNA): TGTGCCAGCAGCCAGGCCGGGGGGGTAAACACTGAAGCTTTCTTT. Residues: CASSQAGGVNTEAFF.